The next 18 T cell receptor beta chains were all read from a single sample in a study of a mutant IDH1 vaccine in newly diagnosed glioma (dated by TCRdb to the early 2020s). The antigens these receptors bind are not known. Preparation of the library involved the immunoSEQ multiplex PCR assay. TCRdb provides this immuneACCESS table in a form limited to in-frame rearrangements. Some clones are lacking; in checked studies, under half of them reflect an unresolved V gene, and why the rest are absent is not known. The sample has roughly 54,000 clones on record, around 80% of them singletons. The ten top clones hold approximately 3.6% of the sample. The meaning of the sample's time point label: week 5, during vaccination. Every vaccine dose consisted of 300 ug of a 20-mer mutant IDH1 peptide in Montanide, administered subcutaneously together with topical imiquimod. The sequencing here drew on PBMCs, taken from a glioma patient whose treatment included an IDH1 peptide vaccine. These receptors were taken from a man between 25 and 39 years old with glioma.

The rearrangement links TRBV6-5 to TRBJ2-7, with D perhaps matching TRBD2 (5 bases). V was clipped by 10 bases and J by 6 bases, with 19 bases between them. Germline V gene data show CDR1 as MNHEY and CDR2 as SVGAGI. The CDR3 is 13 amino acids. This CDR3 reads CATLNEGSGEQYF. CDR3 DNA: TGTGCCACCCTTAACGAGGGCAGTGGCGAGCAGTACTTC.

This chain joins TRBV7-8 and TRBJ2-2; D is unresolved. V dropped 2 bases and J dropped 0 bases, with 16 bases sitting between them. The CDR3 has 18 amino acids. CDR1 is SGHVS, CDR2 FQNEAQ, per germline. CDR3 bases: TGTGCCAGCAGCTTATCACCGTTAGGGCCATCGAACACCGGGGAGCTGTTTTTT. Translated, it gives CASSLSPLGPSNTGELFF.

The count of this clone is one. The genes are TRBV7-2 and TRBJ2-5, with a possible D match to TRBD2 (6 bases). The J call could be wrong; TRBJ2-7 is a better fit for the DNA end. The CDR3 covers 15 residues. Germline-derived CDR1 and CDR2 are SGHTA and FQGNSA. The CDR3 bases are TGTGCCAGCAGCTTAATCAGGACGGGAGCCTACGAGCAGTACTTC. This codes for CASSLIRTGAYEQYF.

The gene calls are TRBV14 and TRBJ2-5; D is unresolved. This CDR3 has 14 amino acids. CDR1 is SGHDN, CDR2 FVKESK, per germline. With 2 bases removed from V and 0 bases from J, the gap between germline ends came to 7 bases. CDR3 bases: TGTGCCAGCAGCCAAAGGGTGTACCAAGAGACCCAGTACTTC. This translates into CASSQRVYQETQYF. The variable domain in full, completed from reference TRBV14 and TRBJ2-5, reads EAGVTQFPSHSVIEKGQTVTLRCDPISGHDNLYWYRRVMGKEIKFLLHFVKESKQDESGMPNNRFLAERTGGTYSTLKVQPAELEDSGVYFCASSQRVYQETQYFGPGTRLLVL.

This clone was observed a single time. The chain employs TRBV6-5 and TRBJ2-7, with 15 nucleotides matching TRBD2. Germline V gene sequence: CDR1 MNHEY, CDR2 SVGAGI. The CDR3 is 15 amino acids. Trimming took 6 bases from V and 3 from J; bases not matched to a gene: 3. The CDR3 region is CASSGGLAGGYEQYF. CDR3 nucleotide sequence: TGTGCCAGCAGCGGGGGACTAGCGGGGGGCTACGAGCAGTACTTC.

This sequence joins TRBV5-1 and TRBJ2-5; no clear D gene. Trimming took 0 bases from V and 1 from J, leaving 7 bases between them. The CDR3 is 14 residues long. CDR1 and CDR2 (germline): SGHRS, YFSETQ. The CDR3 region is CASSLGGSQETQYF. DNA of the CDR3: TGCGCCAGCAGCTTGGGGGGTAGCCAAGAGACCCAGTACTTC.

The chain recombines TRBV6-5 with TRBJ2-7, with TRBD1 matching over 7 bases. This CDR3 has 13 amino acids. Germline V lookup: CDR1 MNHEY, CDR2 SVGAGI. V shed 5 bases, J shed 3 bases, and the junction held 4 bases outside the gene matches. The CDR3 sequence is CASSTGQSYEQYF. As DNA, the CDR3 is TGTGCCAGCAGTACGGGACAGAGCTACGAGCAGTACTTC.

This clone appeared a few times. This rearrangement joins TRBV5-1 to TRBJ1-6, with D hard to call. Trimming took off 4 bases at V and 14 bases at J, with 13 bases between the two ends. The germline V gene encodes CDR1 SGHRS and CDR2 YFSETQ. This CDR3 contains 12 residues. In nucleotides, the CDR3 is TGCGCCAGCAGCCTCCTAGCCGGGTCCCTCCACTTT. This gives the protein CASSLLAGSLHF. The variable domain in full, with the rest retrieved from reference TRBV5-1 and TRBJ1-6, is KAGVTQTPRYLIKTRGQQVTLSCSPISGHRSVSWYQQTPGQGLQFLFEYFSETQRNKGNFPGRFSGRQFSNSRSEMNVSTLELGDSALYLCASSLLAGSLHFGNGTRLTVT.

The CDR3 DNA reads as TGTGCCAGCACCCTGGGTGCCTCGAGGGCCTACGAGCAGTACTTC. This codes for CASTLGASRAYEQYF. The rearrangement joins TRBV5-5 to TRBJ2-7; tentative D call: TRBD2 (5 bases). This CDR3 is 15 amino acids long. V gave up 6 bases and J gave up 2 bases, with 18 bases separating them. Looked up from germline, CDR1 is SGHKS and CDR2 is YYEKEE (reference sequence).

This clone has a handful of counts. The chain combines TRBV11-2 with TRBJ2-2; no clear D gene. V was shortened by 6 bases and J by 9 bases, with 14 bases between the two germline ends. CDR1 is SGHAT and CDR2 is FQNNGV in the germline V gene. This CDR3 has 13 amino acids. CDR3 protein: CASRISMSRELFF. CDR3 bases: TGTGCCAGCAGAATTAGTATGAGCAGGGAGCTGTTTTTT.

The gene calls are TRBV18 and TRBJ2-3; no reliable D call. The CDR3 has 14 amino acids. Looked up from germline, CDR1 is KGHSH and CDR2 is LQKENI. The V end lost 3 bases, the J end lost 3 bases, and 10 bases lay between the germline ends. CDR3 nucleotide sequence: TGTGCCAGCTCACCTGGGCAGGAGACAGATACGCAGTATTTT. Translation gives CASSPGQETDTQYF.

This clone was seen a handful of times. The CDR3 sequence: CADKGQGNSGANVLTF. The CDR3 DNA is TGCGCAGATAAGGGACAGGGGAACTCTGGGGCCAACGTCCTGACTTTC. This chain joins TRBV10-1 and TRBJ2-6, with TRBD1 matching over 10 bases. Per germline, CDR1 WNHNN and CDR2 SYGVQD (reference sequence). The CDR3 contains 16 residues.

The chain links TRBV7-9 to TRBJ1-2, with unresolved D. In germline, CDR1 is SEHNR, CDR2 FQNEAQ (reference sequence). CDR3 length equals 12 residues. The V and J ends lost 5 bases and 2 bases respectively, with 6 bases between them. This chain's CDR3 is CASSPLNYGYTF. As DNA, the CDR3 is TGTGCCAGCAGCCCTCTGAACTATGGCTACACCTTC.

V gene TRBV9 combines with J gene TRBJ2-3, with a tentative D call TRBD1 (6 bases). The CDR3 runs 15 residues. The germline V gene has CDR1 SGDLS and CDR2 YYNGEE. The V end was cut by 3 bases, the J end by 1 base, with 12 bases between. CDR3 region: CASSARQEGTDTQYF. CDR3 DNA: TGTGCCAGCAGCGCCCGACAGGAGGGCACAGATACGCAGTATTTT.

The J gene is TRBJ2-7, the V gene TRBV6-5; D unresolved. V shed 2 bases and J shed 2 bases, with 7 bases lying between them. CDR1 is MNHEY and CDR2 is SVGAGI in the germline V gene. The CDR3 contains 13 residues. The CDR3 loop is CASSYRETYEQYF. The DNA for the CDR3 is TGTGCCAGCAGTTACAGGGAAACCTACGAGCAGTACTTC.

V usage is TRBV11-2 and J usage is TRBJ1-1; 7 bases align to TRBD1. Germline CDR1 is SGHAT and CDR2 is FQNNGV. The length of the CDR3 is 14 residues. V lost 2 bases and J lost 6; bases outside the gene matches: 6. CDR3 coding DNA: TGTGCCAGCAGCTTATCCGGGACAGCCGCTGAAGCTTTCTTT. This gives the protein CASSLSGTAAEAFF.

The rearrangement links TRBV5-1 to TRBJ1-5; 9 nucleotides line up with TRBD1. This CDR3 has 15 amino acids. Looked up from germline, CDR1 is SGHRS and CDR2 is YFSETQ. Germline trimming cut 1 base from V and 4 bases from J; bases unmatched to any gene: 3. Here the CDR3 DNA reads TGCGCCAGCAGCTTGCACGGGACAGGGAATCAGCCCCAGCATTTT. Protein sequence: CASSLHGTGNQPQHF.

The CDR3 sequence is CASNLQLHYEQYF. CDR3 sequence (DNA): TGTGCCAGCAACCTTCAACTTCACTACGAGCAGTACTTC. This rearrangement joins TRBV11-2 to TRBJ2-7; no clear D. The germline CDR1 and CDR2 sequences are SGHAT and FQNNGV. The CDR3 contains 13 residues. V was shortened by 7 bases and J by 3 bases, with 13 bases between the two germline ends. Based on the CDR3 plus reference TRBV11-2 and TRBJ2-7, the full variable domain is EAGVAQSPRYKIIEKRQSVAFWCNPISGHATLYWYQQILGQGPKLLIQFQNNGVVDDSQLPKDRFSAERLKGVDSTLKIQPAKLEDSAVYLCASNLQLHYEQYFGPGTRLTVT.